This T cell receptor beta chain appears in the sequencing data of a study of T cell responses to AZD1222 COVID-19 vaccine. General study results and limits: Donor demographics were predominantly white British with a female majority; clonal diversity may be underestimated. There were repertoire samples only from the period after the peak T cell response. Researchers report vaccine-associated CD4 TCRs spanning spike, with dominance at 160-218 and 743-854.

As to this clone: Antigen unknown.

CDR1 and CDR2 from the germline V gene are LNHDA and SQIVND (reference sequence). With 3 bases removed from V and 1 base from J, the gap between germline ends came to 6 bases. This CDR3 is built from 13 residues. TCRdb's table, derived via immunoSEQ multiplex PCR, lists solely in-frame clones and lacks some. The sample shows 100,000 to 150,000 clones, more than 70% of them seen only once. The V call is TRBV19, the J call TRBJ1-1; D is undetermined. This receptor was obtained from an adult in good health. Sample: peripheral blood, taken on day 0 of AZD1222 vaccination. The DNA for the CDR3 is TGTGCCAGTAGTATGGTAACGAACACTGAAGCTTTCTTT. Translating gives CASSMVTNTEAFF. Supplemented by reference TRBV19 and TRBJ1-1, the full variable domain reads DGGITQSPKYLFRKEGQNVTLSCEQNLNHDAMYWYRQDPGQGLRLIYYSQIVNDFQKGDIAEGYSVSREKKESFPLTVTSAQKNPTAFYLCASSMVTNTEAFFGQGTRLTVV.